Shown below are 16 T cell receptor beta chains from a single sample sequenced in a study of blood T cells in healthy people across ages. Combining a sample-barcoded 5' primer with a J-beta primer mix, a second PCR ran for roughly 6 to 11 cycles. TCRdb re-called the 5' RACE reads through MiXCR, storing one row per CDR3 protein. The sample lists 700,000 or so distinct CDR3 sequences, roughly two fifths occurring once. Sequencing was carried out using blood. These receptors all come from a man older than 75 in good health.

This clonotype came up a few times. V gene TRBV6-2 or TRBV6-3 combines with J gene TRBJ2-5; no clear D. This CDR3 region has 13 residues. Per the germline V gene, CDR1 is MNHEY and CDR2 is SVGEGT. V shed 11 bases and J shed 1 base, with 14 bases lying between them. CDR3 protein: CASGLLSQETQYF. The CDR3 DNA reads TGTGCCTCTGGCTTGCTGAGCCAAGAGACCCAGTACTTC.

This clonotype occurred a few times. V is TRBV7-2 and J is TRBJ2-3; no definite D call. CDR3 length: 14 amino acids. CDR1 and CDR2 from the germline V gene are SGHTA and FQGNSA. V shed 6 bases and J shed 2 bases, with 12 bases lying between them. CDR3 region: CASSASRVTDTQYF. The DNA of the CDR3 is TGTGCCAGCAGTGCTTCTAGGGTCACAGATACGCAGTATTTT.

There are a few counts of this clonotype. The V call is TRBV20-1, the J call TRBJ1-6, with 9 bases identical to TRBD1. The V gene's germline CDR1 is DFQATT and CDR2 SNEGSKA (reference sequence). V lost 1 base and J lost 10; bases outside the gene matches: 11. The CDR3 contains 16 residues. The CDR3 DNA reads as TGCAGTGCTAGAGGTAGTGTGGGACAGGGATTCTCACCCCTCCACTTT. It translates to CSARGSVGQGFSPLHF.

The rearrangement joins TRBV24-1 to TRBJ2-1; D may be TRBD2 (5 bases). With 9 bases removed from V and 4 bases from J, the gap between germline ends came to 18 bases. Germline values: CDR1 KGHDR, CDR2 SFDVKD. The CDR3 consists of 15 residues. CDR3 protein: CATANPGVQYNEQFF. The CDR3 DNA is TGTGCCACCGCAAACCCCGGGGTCCAATACAATGAGCAGTTCTTC.

The V call is TRBV7-9, the J call TRBJ2-7; 10 bases align to TRBD2. Germline V lookup: CDR1 SEHNR, CDR2 FQNEAQ (reference sequence). The J segment lost 8 bases and the V segment lost 3 bases, leaving 13 bases of the junction unmatched. CDR3 size: 16 residues. The CDR3 DNA is TGTGCCAGCAGCTTCCGGGCTAGCGGGAGCAGTGACAAGCAGTACTTC. It encodes CASSFRASGSSDKQYF.

This clonotype was detected only a few times. For the CDR3, the DNA is TGTGCCAGCAGTGTTTTAGCCGGGGAGCTGTTTTTT. This translates into CASSVLAGELFF. This chain joins TRBV6-5 and TRBJ2-2; no clear D. From germline, CDR1 is MNHEY and CDR2 SVGAGI. CDR3 size: 12 residues. V lost 5 bases and J 6 bases, leaving 7 bases between the germline ends.

The chain uses TRBV6-2 or TRBV6-3 and TRBJ1-5; D is perhaps TRBD1 (5 bases). The CDR3 contains 14 residues. The V end lost 5 bases, the J end lost 6 bases, and 14 bases lay between the germline ends. The germline CDR1 and CDR2 sequences are MNHEY and SVGEGT. CDR3 DNA sequence: TGTGCCAGCAGTGACTTCTCAGGGAGTCAGCCCCAGCATTTT. Residues: CASSDFSGSQPQHF.

The rearrangement links TRBV20-1 to TRBJ2-5; the match to TRBD1 covers 9 bases. The CDR3 sequence is 15 residues long. Germline trimming cut 0 bases from V and 7 bases from J; bases unmatched to any gene: 9. Germline lookup yields CDR1 DFQATT and CDR2 SNEGSKA (reference sequence). The CDR3 DNA sequence: TGCAGTGCTAGAGATCGTGGGGGACAGGGAGGGACCCAGTACTTC. Protein product: CSARDRGGQGGTQYF.

This chain uses TRBV20-1 with TRBJ1-2, with 7 nucleotides matching TRBD1. The CDR3 extends over 15 amino acids. The germline gives CDR1 DFQATT, CDR2 SNEGSKA (reference sequence). The V and J ends lost 6 bases and 0 bases, in that order; junction bases with no gene match: 10. The CDR3 coding sequence is TGCAGTGCACTTCGGACAGGATTAACTAACTATGGCTACACCTTC. Amino acids: CSALRTGLTNYGYTF.

This clonotype was picked up a small number of times. The V and J genes are TRBV9 and TRBJ1-4; possibly TRBD1 for D (5 bases). Germline V gives CDR1 SGDLS, CDR2 YYNGEE. With 0 bases removed from V and 2 bases from J, the gap between germline ends came to 11 bases. This CDR3 is 16 amino acids long. CDR3 amino acids: CASSVGDQTTNEKLFF. The CDR3 bases are TGTGCCAGCAGCGTAGGGGACCAAACCACTAATGAAAAACTGTTTTTT. Based on the CDR3 plus reference TRBV9 and TRBJ1-4, the full variable domain is DSGVTQTPKHLITATGQRVTLRCSPRSGDLSVYWYQQSLDQGLQFLIQYYNGEERAKGNILERFSAQQFPDLHSELNLSSLELGDSALYFCASSVGDQTTNEKLFFGSGTQLSVL.

In regard to this clonotype: One junction end does not reproduce the germline sequence, and a read error may be involved. The rearrangement links TRBV7-2 to TRBJ2-3; 14 bases agree with TRBD2. Germline lookup yields CDR1 SGHTA and CDR2 FQGNSA. This CDR3 comprises 18 residues. In nucleotides, the CDR3 is TGTGCCAACAGCTTAGTTGGGACTAGCGGGGGACCTCGGGATACGCAGTATTTT. As protein: CANSLVGTSGGPRDTQYF.

This rearrangement joins TRBV30 to TRBJ1-5; weak D call: TRBD1 (5 bases). The V gene lost 7 bases and the J gene lost 6 bases, with 13 bases spanning the gap. The CDR3 covers 12 residues. Germline CDR1 and CDR2: GTSNPN and SVGIG (reference sequence). CDR3 sequence reads: CAYQGGGQPQHF. CDR3 in DNA: TGTGCCTACCAGGGAGGCGGTCAGCCCCAGCATTTT.

CDR3 amino acids: CASSLGTSGETYEQYF. The CDR3 DNA is TGCGCCAGCAGCTTGGGGACTAGCGGGGAAACCTACGAGCAGTACTTC. The chain couples TRBV5-1 to TRBJ2-5; 12 bases map to TRBD2. With the DNA end fitting TRBJ2-7 better, the J assignment may be wrong. Germline CDR1 reads SGHRS; CDR2 reads YFSETQ. The CDR3 length is 16 residues.

This clonotype was counted a few times. This chain joins TRBV4-2 and TRBJ1-6, with D possibly TRBD1 on 6 matching bases. This CDR3 comprises 15 residues. Trimming shortened V by 2 bases and J by 11 bases, and 16 bases separated the two germline ends. Germline loops: CDR1 LGHNA, CDR2 YNFKEQ. The CDR3 is CASSQTLDSGAPLHF. CDR3 DNA: TGTGCCAGCAGCCAAACGCTGGACAGTGGGGCACCCCTCCACTTT.

V is TRBV7-9 and J is TRBJ1-1; D is unresolved. The V and J ends lost 2 bases and 0 bases respectively, with 7 bases between them. This CDR3 region has 14 residues. Per germline, CDR1 SEHNR and CDR2 FQNEAQ (reference sequence). Written as DNA, the CDR3 is TGTGCCAGCAGCTTACCCAGACTGAACACTGAAGCTTTCTTT. Amino acid sequence: CASSLPRLNTEAFF.

The rearrangement joins TRBV6-2 or TRBV6-3 to TRBJ2-5; TRBD1 aligns across 10 bases. Judging by the DNA end, TRBJ2-7 fits better; the J call may be wrong. Germline lookup yields CDR1 MNHEY and CDR2 SVGEGT. The CDR3 is 17 residues long. This CDR3 reads CASSCPVGQGRSYEQYF. The CDR3 DNA reads as TGTGCCAGCAGTTGCCCGGTGGGACAGGGGCGATCCTACGAGCAGTACTTC.